This passage covers 14 T cell receptor beta chains from one sample sequenced in a study of chemoradiotherapy in HPV16-positive cancers (dated by TCRdb to 2022 to 2024). Library construction relied on the immunoSEQ multiplex PCR assay. As stored in TCRdb, this immuneACCESS dataset retains in-frame rearrangements with V and J assigned. A fraction of the clones does not appear; measured against another copy, unresolved V genes explain less than half of the discrepancy, and the remainder lacks a known reason. The sample contains 25,000 to 40,000 clones, around 88% of them found a single time. 4.8% of the sample rests with the top ten. The sequencing here drew on blood, taken from a patient who underwent chemoradiotherapy. These receptors originate from a human donor with HPV-associated anogenital cancer.

V gene TRBV27 combines with J gene TRBJ2-7, with D unclear. Germline assignment: CDR1 MNHEY and CDR2 SMNVEV (reference sequence). V was cut by 7 bases and J by 12 bases, with 22 bases left in between. There are 13 residues in the CDR3. The CDR3 DNA reads as TGTGCCAGCACCGACCTCTTACAACGTGAGATGTACTTC. Translation gives CASTDLLQREMYF.

The chain recombines TRBV30 with TRBJ2-3; D is possibly TRBD2 (7 bases). V was trimmed by 1 base and J by 5 bases, leaving 16 bases between them. Germline lookup yields CDR1 GTSNPN and CDR2 SVGIG (reference sequence). The CDR3 contains 15 residues. The CDR3 reads CAWSAHGGGGDTQYF. The CDR3 coding sequence is TGTGCCTGGAGTGCCCACGGAGGGGGGGGAGATACGCAGTATTTT.

V is TRBV5-1 and J is TRBJ2-3, with 11 bases aligning to TRBD1. This CDR3 has 16 amino acids. Germline V gene lookup returns CDR1 SGHRS and CDR2 YFSETQ. V gave up 0 bases and J gave up 0 bases; unmatched junction bases: 0. CDR3 amino acids: CASSLGDRGSTDTQYF. CDR3 in DNA: TGCGCCAGCAGCTTGGGGGACAGGGGGAGCACAGATACGCAGTATTTT.

V is TRBV7-6 and J is TRBJ2-7, with TRBD2 as a possible D gene (5 bases). CDR1 and CDR2 (germline): SGHVS, FNYEAQ. V lost 5 bases and J 2 bases, leaving 16 bases between the germline ends. The CDR3 has 15 amino acids. The CDR3 sequence is CASSPGLLGAYEQYF. CDR3 DNA: TGTGCCAGCAGCCCCGGACTCTTAGGCGCCTACGAGCAGTACTTC. The variable domain in full, with the rest retrieved from reference TRBV7-6 and TRBJ2-7, is GAGVSQSPRYKVTKRGQDVALRCDPISGHVSLYWYRQALGQGPEFLTYFNYEAQQDKSGLPNDRFSAERPEGSISTLTIQRTEQRDSAMYRCASSPGLLGAYEQYFGPGTRLTVT.

V and J are TRBV6-6 and TRBJ1-2; D call uncertain. Germline V gene lookup returns CDR1 MNHNY and CDR2 SVGAGI (reference sequence). The CDR3 spans 16 residues. The ends were cut back, 1 base at V and 2 bases at J, with 14 bases in the middle. CDR3 region: CASSYLGQEENYGYTF. For the CDR3, the DNA is TGTGCCAGCAGTTACTTGGGTCAGGAAGAAAACTATGGCTACACCTTC.

About this clone itself: As the CDR3 is not closed by the conserved phenylalanine or tryptophan, this likely results from a read error. This chain uses TRBV6-1 with TRBJ2-7, with D perhaps matching TRBD1 (5 bases). The CDR3 is 12 amino acids. Trimming left V 4 bases short and J 3 bases short, with 7 bases between. CDR1 MNHNS and CDR2 SASEGT come from the germline V gene. The CDR3 here is CASSVQVYEQYL. The CDR3 bases are TGTGCCAGCAGTGTACAGGTCTACGAGCAGTACCTC.

The genes are TRBV6-1 and TRBJ2-5; 11 bases are a match to TRBD1. The CDR3 spans 18 residues. The V gene's germline CDR1 is MNHNS and CDR2 SASEGT. With V trimmed by 3 bases and J by 2 bases, 11 bases remained unmatched. CDR3 sequence: CASSETLMDRGLQETQYF. The CDR3 region has the DNA TGTGCCAGCAGTGAGACCCTAATGGACAGGGGGCTTCAAGAGACCCAGTACTTC.

V gene TRBV19 combines with J gene TRBJ1-3; possibly TRBD1 for D (5 bases). CDR3 length: 16 amino acids. Germline V gene lookup returns CDR1 LNHDA and CDR2 SQIVND (reference sequence). V gave up 3 bases and J gave up 7 bases, with 19 bases separating them. CDR3 residues: CASSIGTASMGNTIYF. The CDR3 DNA sequence: TGTGCCAGTAGTATCGGGACGGCTTCGATGGGGAACACCATATATTTT.

The chain has TRBV4-2 and TRBJ1-2, with a possible D match to TRBD1 (5 bases). CDR3 length equals 14 residues. Trimming stripped 4 bases from V and 8 bases from J, with 17 bases between. CDR1 and CDR2 (germline): LGHNA, YNFKEQ. In DNA, the CDR3 is TGTGCCAGCAGCCCCTCCGGGGGTTCAGGGGGCTACACCTTC. It encodes CASSPSGGSGGYTF.

This chain links TRBV29-1 with TRBJ1-5, with D perhaps TRBD1 (6 bases). Germline values: CDR1 SQVTM, CDR2 ANQGSEA. The CDR3 consists of 14 residues. V lost 4 bases, J lost 7 bases, and 17 bases lay in between. The DNA of the CDR3 is TGCAGCGTTGCCCCAGGGGATACCAGACAGCCCCAGCATTTT. It yields the protein CSVAPGDTRQPQHF.

This chain joins TRBV19 and TRBJ1-1, with 12 bases aligning to TRBD1. CDR1 LNHDA and CDR2 SQIVND come from the germline V gene (reference sequence). This CDR3 has 17 amino acids. V was clipped by 7 bases and J by 4 bases; unmatched bases: 13. CDR3 sequence reads: CASTPGGTGGKSTEAFF. The DNA for the CDR3 is TGTGCCAGTACTCCCGGCGGGACAGGGGGCAAGAGCACTGAAGCTTTCTTT.

This clone was found a few times. The chain carries TRBV5-1 and TRBJ1-2; maybe TRBD1 (6 bases). Trimming removed 2 bases from V and 6 bases from J, with 11 bases in between. Germline V CDR1 and CDR2: SGHRS, YFSETQ. The length of the CDR3 is 13 residues. The CDR3: CASSLFQGNGYTF. The CDR3 bases are TGCGCCAGCAGCTTATTCCAGGGGAATGGCTACACCTTC.

J is TRBJ1-2 and V is TRBV7-2; D not resolved. CDR3 length: 14 amino acids. Trimming took 1 base from V and 5 from J, leaving 11 bases between them. From germline, CDR1 is SGHTA and CDR2 FQGNSA. The CDR3 here is CASSLDIIGYGYTF. Written as DNA, the CDR3 is TGTGCCAGCAGCTTAGACATAATTGGTTATGGCTACACCTTC.

The chain joins TRBV6-1 to TRBJ2-3; maybe TRBD1 (6 bases). This CDR3 spans 18 amino acids. V lost 4 bases, J lost 6 bases, and 26 bases lay in between. Germline lookup yields CDR1 MNHNS and CDR2 SASEGT. The CDR3 is CASSGGRKPILVSDTQYF. The CDR3 DNA reads TGTGCCAGCAGTGGGGGGCGGAAACCGATACTCGTATCGGATACGCAGTATTTT.